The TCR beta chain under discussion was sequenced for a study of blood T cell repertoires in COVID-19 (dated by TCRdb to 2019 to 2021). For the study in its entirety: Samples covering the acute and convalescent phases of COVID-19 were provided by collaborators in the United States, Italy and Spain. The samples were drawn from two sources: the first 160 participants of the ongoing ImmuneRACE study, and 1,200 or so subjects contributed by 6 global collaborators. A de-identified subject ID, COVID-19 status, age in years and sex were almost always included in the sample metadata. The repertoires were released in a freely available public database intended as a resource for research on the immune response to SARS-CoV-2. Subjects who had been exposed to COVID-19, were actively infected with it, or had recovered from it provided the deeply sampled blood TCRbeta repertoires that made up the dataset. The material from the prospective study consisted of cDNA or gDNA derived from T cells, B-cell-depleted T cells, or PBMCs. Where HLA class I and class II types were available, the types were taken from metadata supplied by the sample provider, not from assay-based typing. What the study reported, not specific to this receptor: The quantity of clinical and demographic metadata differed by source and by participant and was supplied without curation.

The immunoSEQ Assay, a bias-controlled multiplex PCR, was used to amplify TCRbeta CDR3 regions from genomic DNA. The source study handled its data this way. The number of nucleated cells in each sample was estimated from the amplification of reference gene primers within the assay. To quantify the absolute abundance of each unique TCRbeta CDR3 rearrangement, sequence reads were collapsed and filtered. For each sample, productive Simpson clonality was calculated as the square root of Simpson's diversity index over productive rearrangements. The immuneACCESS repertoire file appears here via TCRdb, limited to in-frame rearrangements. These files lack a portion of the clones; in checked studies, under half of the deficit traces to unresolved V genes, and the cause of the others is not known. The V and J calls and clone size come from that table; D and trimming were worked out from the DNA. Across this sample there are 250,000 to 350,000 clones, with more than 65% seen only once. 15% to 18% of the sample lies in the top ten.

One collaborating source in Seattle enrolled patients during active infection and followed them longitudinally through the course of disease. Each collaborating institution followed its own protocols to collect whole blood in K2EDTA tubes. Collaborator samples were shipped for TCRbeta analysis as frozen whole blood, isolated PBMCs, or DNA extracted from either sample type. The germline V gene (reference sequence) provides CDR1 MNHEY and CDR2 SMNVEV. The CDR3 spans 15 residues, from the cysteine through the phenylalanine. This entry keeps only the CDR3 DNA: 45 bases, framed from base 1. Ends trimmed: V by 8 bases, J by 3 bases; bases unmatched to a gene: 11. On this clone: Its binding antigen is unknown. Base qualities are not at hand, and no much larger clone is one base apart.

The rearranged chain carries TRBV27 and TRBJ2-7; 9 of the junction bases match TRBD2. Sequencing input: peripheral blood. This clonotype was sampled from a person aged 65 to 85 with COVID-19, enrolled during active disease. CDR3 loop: CASLPLAGRVYEQYF. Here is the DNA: TGTGCCAGCCTACCCCTAGCGGGACGAGTCTACGAGCAGTACTTC.